These T cell receptor beta chains were read from a single sample in a study of T cells in Graves' hyperthyroidism and ophthalmopathy. TCRdb reprocessed the multiplex PCR reads with MiXCR, giving one entry per CDR3 protein. The sample records more than 500,000 distinct CDR3 sequences, roughly 15% being singletons. The sequencing sample was made of blood. The receptors come from a woman in her thirties with Graves' ophthalmopathy. The CDR3 runs from the conserved cysteine through the conserved F or W. The D gene is left open where the match is weak. Expanded clones get a size class; other rows say once, few or many, or leave the size out.

cdr3_nt cdr3_aa j_call v_call d_call clone_size
TGTGCCAGTAGTACGAAGGAGGGTATGGGAGCTTTCTTT CASSTKEGMGAFF TRBJ1-1 TRBV19 . many
TGTGCCAGCAGTCCGTACGGAGGGCAGGGATATGGCTACACCTTC CASSPYGGQGYGYTF TRBJ1-2 TRBV28 . many
TGTGCCAGCAGCGAGGTCCGACACTTCTTT CASSEVRHFF TRBJ1-1 TRBV28 . few
TGCAGCGTGGCTGAAAACGAGCAGTACTTC CSVAENEQYF TRBJ2-7 TRBV29-1 . .
TGTGCCACCAGTGATTCGGCAGGGAGGGATTGGAGAGATACGCAGTATTTT CATSDSAGRDWRDTQYF TRBJ2-3 TRBV24-1 TRBD2 many
TGTGCCAGCAGCGCGGACAGGGGACCCAATGAGCAGTTCTTC CASSADRGPNEQFF TRBJ2-1 TRBV7-2 TRBD1 many
TGCAGTGCTAGACGGGTCAGTGATTCACCCCTCCACTTT CSARRVSDSPLHF TRBJ1-6 TRBV20-1 . .
TGTGCCAGCAGCCAAGATCGGGGGGGGGATGGCTACACCTTC CASSQDRGGDGYTF TRBJ1-2 TRBV3-1 . .
TGCAGCGCCCAGACAGGGCAACACCAAGAGACCCAGTACTTC CSAQTGQHQETQYF TRBJ2-5 TRBV29-1 TRBD1 many
TGCAGTGCTGAGAATAAAGCAGCCCAATTACAAGAGACCCAGTACTTC CSAENKAAQLQETQYF TRBJ2-5 TRBV20-1 . many
TGTGCCAGCAGTGACTCGAAACGGTTGGGGGTAAATCAGCCCCAGCATTTT CASSDSKRLGVNQPQHF TRBJ1-5 TRBV6-4 . .
TGTGCCAGCAGCCCTCGTTTGGGGGAGAATGAGCAGTTCTTC CASSPRLGENEQFF TRBJ2-1 TRBV3-1 . many
TGTGCCTGGGGAAAGGGACAGGGGATTGGCACTGAAGCTTTCTTT CAWGKGQGIGTEAFF TRBJ1-1 TRBV30 TRBD1 many
TGCAGCGTCAGGGGGACCCTCACAGATACGCAGTATTTT CSVRGTLTDTQYF TRBJ2-3 TRBV29-1 TRBD1 .
TGTGCTAGTGGTCAATTTAGCGGGAGTGTTACCGGGGAGCTGTTTTTT CASGQFSGSVTGELFF TRBJ2-2 TRBV12-5 TRBD2 many
TGTGCCAGCAGTTTATTAGCGGGGATCTCCTACGAGCAGTACTTC CASSLLAGISYEQYF TRBJ2-7 TRBV28 TRBD2 .
TGTGCCAGCACCAGACTAGCGGGAGGAGATACGCAGTATTTT CASTRLAGGDTQYF TRBJ2-3 TRBV12-3/TRBV12-4 TRBD2 many
TGTGCCAGCAATACCGGGACAGTTTTTCACTACTATGGCTACACCTTC CASNTGTVFHYYGYTF TRBJ1-2 TRBV28 TRBD1 many
TGTGCCAGCTCAAGACGACAGGGGGCAAGTGATACGCAGTATTTT CASSRRQGASDTQYF TRBJ2-3 TRBV18 TRBD1 many
TGTGCCAGCAATCTCGAGGCCAACAATGAGCAGTTCTTC CASNLEANNEQFF TRBJ2-1 TRBV6-5 . .
TGTGCCAGCAGCTTAGAGGGGACGGGGGGACCGACGAACACCGGGGAGCTGTTTTTT CASSLEGTGGPTNTGELFF TRBJ2-2 TRBV7-2 TRBD2 many
TGTGCCAGCAGCTTAGGTGGGACAGGTGCGTACGAGCAGTACTTC CASSLGGTGAYEQYF TRBJ2-7 TRBV7-8 TRBD1 many
TGTGCCAGCAGCCGCGGGACTAGCGGAGTTACCGGGGAGCTGTTTTTT CASSRGTSGVTGELFF TRBJ2-2 TRBV11-2 TRBD2 .
TGTGCCAGCAGATCCGGACTAGCGGTACAAGAGACCCAGTACTTC CASRSGLAVQETQYF TRBJ2-5 TRBV7-9 TRBD2 many
TGCAGCGCCACAACCTCGACAGGACCCTATGGCTACACCTTC CSATTSTGPYGYTF TRBJ1-2 TRBV29-1 . few
TGCAGTGCTAGCGTGTTTCAAAACACTGAAGCTTTCTTT CSASVFQNTEAFF TRBJ1-1 TRBV20-1 . few
TGCAGCGTTGAGTCTCCCCAGGGAATGTTCAATGAGCAGTTCTTC CSVESPQGMFNEQFF TRBJ2-1 TRBV29-1 . many
TGTGCCAGCAGCGGGCTCACGGAAGCTAGCTCTACCCTCCCCCGCACAGATACGCAGTATTTT CASSGLTEASSTLPRTDTQYF TRBJ2-3 TRBV9 . few
TGCAGCGTTGAAGGGGCCGAGGGGGCAGATACGCAGTATTTT CSVEGAEGADTQYF TRBJ2-3 TRBV29-1 . .
TGTGCCAGCAGTATGGAGGGTACCGGGGAGCTGTTTTTT CASSMEGTGELFF TRBJ2-2 TRBV9 . .
TGCGCCAGCAGCCCCGGTCCGGATGAGCAGTTCTTC CASSPGPDEQFF TRBJ2-1 TRBV4-3 . .
TGTGCCAGCAGCGTAGCGGGACAGAGCACAGATACGCAGTATTTT CASSVAGQSTDTQYF TRBJ2-3 TRBV9 TRBD1 .
TGTGCCAGTAGTATCTCGGGAAGGTACTCCTACAATGAGCAGTTCTTC CASSISGRYSYNEQFF TRBJ2-1 TRBV19 . few
TGTGCCACCAAGAGGACACACTACAATGAGCAGTTCTTC CATKRTHYNEQFF TRBJ2-1 TRBV2 . many
TGCGCCAGCAGCCGCTTCCCGGGACTAGCGGGAGGGTCCTACGAGCAGTACTTC CASSRFPGLAGGSYEQYF TRBJ2-7 TRBV4-1 TRBD2 once
TGTGCCAGCAGCCCATGGACAGGGGGCCACTCACCCCTCCACTTT CASSPWTGGHSPLHF TRBJ1-6 TRBV7-2 TRBD1 once
TGTGCCAGCAGTCATGAGTCCGATCAGCCCCAGCATTTT CASSHESDQPQHF TRBJ1-5 TRBV6-1 . many
TGTGCCAGCAATAGGGGGGTCTCCGGGGAGCTGTTTTTT CASNRGVSGELFF TRBJ2-2 TRBV28 . .
TGTGCCAGCAGTTCCCTCCGGGACAGGCCCCCCGGGAACACTGAAGCTTTCTTT CASSSLRDRPPGNTEAFF TRBJ1-1 TRBV12-3/TRBV12-4 TRBD1 many
TGTGCCAGCAGCCCATGGACAGGGGGCGTCCACAATGAGCAGTTCTTC CASSPWTGGVHNEQFF TRBJ2-1 TRBV7-2 TRBD1 .
TGTGCCAGCAGTAGAGGGGGGACTACTCTCAATGAGCAGTTCTTC CASSRGGTTLNEQFF TRBJ2-1 TRBV6-2/TRBV6-3 . .
TGCAGTGCTCAACAGGGAGACATCAACGAGCAGTACTTC CSAQQGDINEQYF TRBJ2-7 TRBV20-1 . few
TGTGCCAGCAGCGCCATTAGCTCTGGGGCCAACGTCCTGACTTTC CASSAISSGANVLTF TRBJ2-6 TRBV7-2 . .
TGCGCCAGCAGCTCCTCGACCTACGAGCAGTACTTC CASSSSTYEQYF TRBJ2-7 TRBV28 . many
TGTGCCAGCAGCTTAGCGCGGGCCAGCTATGGCTACACCTTC CASSLARASYGYTF TRBJ1-2 TRBV7-6 . few
TGTGCCACCAGGGGGTTCACAGATACGCAGTATTTT CATRGFTDTQYF TRBJ2-3 TRBV24-1 . .
TGTGCCAGCAGTGAACTGGGCAGCTCCTACGAGCAGTACTTC CASSELGSSYEQYF TRBJ2-7 TRBV6-1 . .
TGCGCCAGCAGCGAACCCCCATTGGAAGCTTTCTTT CASSEPPLEAFF TRBJ1-1 TRBV5-1 . .
TGTGCCAGCGTTTATGACAGGATGGGGTACACTGAAGCTTTCTTT CASVYDRMGYTEAFF TRBJ1-1 TRBV28 . many
TGTGCCAGCAGCTTAGACCAGAGCTCCTACGAGCAGTACTTC CASSLDQSSYEQYF TRBJ2-7 TRBV11-2 . many